The 7 T cell receptor beta chains presented below share a single source sample, sequenced in a study of T cell clones after liver transplantation. Some clones are missing from TCRdb's copy, which holds only in-frame ones; the method was immunoSEQ multiplex PCR. The data contain roughly 74,000 clones, 80% of them seen just once; the ten biggest clones take up roughly 0.54%. The material was CD4+ T cells from blood, obtained before liver transplant. The source is a human donor who received a liver transplant.

The chain links TRBV7-6 to TRBJ2-5; 7 nucleotides match TRBD2. Trimming removed 2 bases from V and 1 base from J; junction bases left unmatched: 7. Looked up from germline, CDR1 is SGHVS and CDR2 is FNYEAQ. CDR3 length equals 16 residues. As DNA, the CDR3 is TGTGCCAGCAGCTTACAGCCAGCGGGACCCCAAGAGACCCAGTACTTC. It codes for CASSLQPAGPQETQYF.

V gene TRBV27 combines with J gene TRBJ2-7, with 8 bases matching TRBD1. The V gene's germline CDR1 is MNHEY and CDR2 SMNVEV (reference sequence). The CDR3 extends over 15 amino acids. V lost 3 bases and J lost 5; bases outside the gene matches: 9. In DNA, the CDR3 is TGTGCCAGCAGTTTTTGGGCTGGACAGGGCAACGAGCAGTACTTC. Residues: CASSFWAGQGNEQYF.

This clone was detected only a few times. CDR3 protein: CASSLGQLNDFGGYTF. The CDR3 coding sequence is TGCGCCAGCAGCTTGGGACAGCTTAACGATTTTGGTGGCTACACCTTC. The J gene is TRBJ1-2, the V gene TRBV5-1; D is possibly TRBD1 (5 bases). Trimming took off 0 bases at V and 7 bases at J, with 19 bases between the two ends. The CDR3 sequence is 16 residues long. Germline CDR1 is SGHRS and CDR2 is YFSETQ. The full variable domain, its missing parts supplied by reference TRBV5-1 and TRBJ1-2, is KAGVTQTPRYLIKTRGQQVTLSCSPISGHRSVSWYQQTPGQGLQFLFEYFSETQRNKGNFPGRFSGRQFSNSRSEMNVSTLELGDSALYLCASSLGQLNDFGGYTFGSGTRLTVV.

This chain connects TRBV7-6 to TRBJ2-6; no definite D call. Germline V gene data show CDR1 as SGHVS and CDR2 as FNYEAQ. The CDR3 length is 16 residues. The V gene lost 3 bases and the J gene lost 0 bases, with 9 bases spanning the gap. The CDR3 reads CASSFSWPSGANVLTF. The DNA of the CDR3 is TGTGCCAGCAGCTTTAGTTGGCCCTCTGGGGCCAACGTCCTGACTTTC.

The genes are TRBV2 and TRBJ2-3, with 8 positions matching TRBD2. The CDR3 is 15 residues long. With V trimmed by 4 bases and J by 5 bases, 8 bases remained unmatched. The V gene's germline CDR1 is SNHLY and CDR2 FYNNEI. This chain's CDR3 is CASSVGTSFGDTQYF. CDR3 nucleotides: TGTGCCAGCAGTGTGGGGACTAGTTTTGGAGATACGCAGTATTTT.

The rearrangement joins TRBV5-4 to TRBJ2-3; 10 bases are a match to TRBD1. CDR3 length: 17 residues. After removal of 1 base from V and 5 bases from J, the junction contained 10 bases not matched to a gene. The germline gives CDR1 SGHNT, CDR2 YYREEE (reference sequence). CDR3 bases: TGTGCCAGCAGCTTGCCGCCCTTCCGGGACAGGGGAGATACGCAGTATTTT. It is translated as CASSLPPFRDRGDTQYF.

The chain employs TRBV11-2 and TRBJ2-7, with 9 nucleotides matching TRBD2. Germline V lookup: CDR1 SGHAT, CDR2 FQNNGV. Losses at the gene ends were 6 bases for V and 4 bases for J; bases not matched to a gene: 4. CDR3 length: 13 amino acids. Here the CDR3 reads CASRRTSDYEQYF. CDR3 DNA: TGTGCCAGCAGGCGGACTAGCGATTACGAGCAGTACTTC.